The rows below give T cell receptor beta chains drawn from one sample of a study of control samples from healthy donors and cancer patients. Clones were read by immunoSEQ multiplex PCR, and TCRdb kept only the in-frame ones, dropping some. Among some 98,000 clones listed, about four fifths were seen once. Sequencing was performed on PBMCs. The receptors shown here come from a man between 65 and 85 years old with lung cancer. Each CDR3 is given with its conserved first and last residue. D genes are given only for firm matches. Rows may omit the clone size; those that give it use once, few, many or a size class.

abundance	len	j_gene	d_gene	v_gene	CDR3nt	CDR3aa
many	13	TRBJ1-4	.	TRBV2	TGTGCCAGCAGTGACAGTTATAATGAAAAACTGTTTTTT	CASSDSYNEKLFF
.	11	TRBJ1-2	TRBD1	TRBV20-1	TGCAGTGCCACGACAGGGTATGATGGCACCTTC	CSATTGYDGTF
.	14	TRBJ2-1	.	TRBV2	TGTGCCAGCAGACCGGGACTCCCCGGGGATGAGCAGTTCTTC	CASRPGLPGDEQFF
many	15	TRBJ2-7	.	TRBV19	TGTGCCAGTAGTATGGAGTGGGGGCCCTCCTACGAGCAGTACTTC	CASSMEWGPSYEQYF
.	16	TRBJ1-2	TRBD1	TRBV15	TGTGCCACCAGCAGAGTGGACAGGGCTCCCAACTATGGCTACACCTTC	CATSRVDRAPNYGYTF
.	13	TRBJ1-2	.	TRBV28	TGTGCCAGCAGTTTACAGTTTAACTATGGCTACACCTTC	CASSLQFNYGYTF
few	12	TRBJ1-1	.	TRBV3-1/TRBV3-2	TGTGCCAGCAGCCAACAAAAGAGTGAAGCTTTCTTT	CASSQQKSEAFF
.	14	TRBJ1-3	.	TRBV7-9	TGTGCCAGCAGCTTAGCGATGGGAGGAAACACCATATATTTT	CASSLAMGGNTIYF
.	12	TRBJ2-7	.	TRBV6-5	TGTGCCAGCAAAGACGTCGCCTACGAGCAGTACTTC	CASKDVAYEQYF
.	16	TRBJ2-3	.	TRBV4-3	TGCGCCAGCAGCCAAGAGGGTACAGGGCAGCAAGATACGCAGTATTTT	CASSQEGTGQQDTQYF
.	12	TRBJ2-7	.	TRBV12-3/TRBV12-4	TGTGCCAGCAGTCCAAGAATCCACGAGCAGTACTTC	CASSPRIHEQYF
.	14	TRBJ2-7	TRBD1	TRBV18	TGTGCCAGCTCACCGACAGGGACAACCTACGAGCAGTACTTC	CASSPTGTTYEQYF
.	18	TRBJ1-5	.	TRBV7-2	TGTGCCAGCAGTCCTAAGGAGGGGCCCAATTTTAGCAATCAGCCCCAGCATTTT	CASSPKEGPNFSNQPQHF
.	15	TRBJ1-2	.	TRBV7-2	TGTGCCAGCAGCTTAGAAGACAGGCCCAACTATGGCTACACCTTC	CASSLEDRPNYGYTF
.	14	TRBJ2-5	.	TRBV6-5	TGTGCCAGCAGCACGAGCCCCACCCCCGGGACCCAGTACTTC	CASSTSPTPGTQYF
once	15	TRBJ2-7	.	TRBV4-3	TGCGCCAGCAGCCAAGATCGTGCGGGAACCTACGAGCAGTACTTC	CASSQDRAGTYEQYF
.	16	TRBJ1-2	.	TRBV18	TGTGCCAGCTCCAACCGCTTTGCGGGGGATCACTATGGCTACACCTTC	CASSNRFAGDHYGYTF
.	18	TRBJ1-3	TRBD1	TRBV7-8	TGTGCCAGCAGCTTAGGAGGTGCAGGGGGCCTCTCTGGAAACACCATATATTTT	CASSLGGAGGLSGNTIYF
.	13	TRBJ1-2	.	TRBV12-3/TRBV12-4	TGTGCCAGCAGTTTAGGGGGGTGGTATGGCTACACCTTC	CASSLGGWYGYTF
.	15	TRBJ2-7	.	TRBV19	TGTGCCAGTAGTATAGCCAAGGGGGACATCTACGAGCAGTACTTC	CASSIAKGDIYEQYF
.	13	TRBJ1-2	.	TRBV5-5	TGTGCCAGCAGCTTGGCAGACCACTATGGCTACACCTTC	CASSLADHYGYTF
.	14	TRBJ1-1	.	TRBV15	TGTGCCACCAGCAGAGGGCACCGTGACACTGAAGCTTTCTTT	CATSRGHRDTEAFF
.	18	TRBJ2-2	TRBD2	TRBV2	TGTGCCAGCAGGCGGACTAGCGGGGGGGTCGGTTCCTCCGGGGAGCTGTTTTTT	CASRRTSGGVGSSGELFF
.	15	TRBJ2-3	.	TRBV9	TGTGCCAGCGGAGGGGAGGGGGGCCGCACAGATACGCAGTATTTT	CASGGEGGRTDTQYF
.	15	TRBJ1-1	.	TRBV6-5	TGTGCCAGCAGTTACTCGTGGGCGCGGAGCACTGAAGCTTTCTTT	CASSYSWARSTEAFF
.	14	TRBJ2-5	.	TRBV7-2	TGTGCCAGCAGCTTTGTGGCACTTCAAGAGACCCAGTACTTC	CASSFVALQETQYF
.	13	TRBJ2-5	.	TRBV5-4	TGTGCCAGCAGCTTGGACACCCAAGAGACCCAGTACTTC	CASSLDTQETQYF
.	14	TRBJ2-2	.	TRBV6-5	TGTGCCAGCAGTTACAACAGGCAGGCCGGGGAGCTGTTTTTT	CASSYNRQAGELFF
.	13	TRBJ1-2	.	TRBV5-1	TGCGCCAGCAGCTTGGGGGGCCCCTATGGCTACACCTTC	CASSLGGPYGYTF
.	15	TRBJ2-4	TRBD1	TRBV28	TGTGCCAGCAGTTGGGGCACAGGGGGCAAAAACATTCAGTACTTC	CASSWGTGGKNIQYF
.	12	TRBJ2-7	.	TRBV6-1	TGTGCCAGCAGTGAAGTGCGGTACGAGCAGTACTTC	CASSEVRYEQYF
.	13	TRBJ2-5	TRBD2	TRBV6-1	TGTGCCAGCAGTGAAGCGCCCGGGGGGGACCAGTACTTC	CASSEAPGGDQYF
.	15	TRBJ2-7	TRBD2	TRBV5-4	TGTGCCAGCAGCTTGTACCAGCGGGGGGGCAACGGGCAGTACTTC	CASSLYQRGGNGQYF
.	15	TRBJ2-7	.	TRBV7-8	TGTGCCAGCAGCGCAGCTAGCGTCAGCTCCTACGAGCAGTACTTC	CASSAASVSSYEQYF
.	17	TRBJ1-1	TRBD1	TRBV7-9	TGTGCCAGCAGCCAATTGATGACAGGGACTAGATCAGCTGAAGCTTTCTTT	CASSQLMTGTRSAEAFF
.	16	TRBJ2-3	TRBD2	TRBV9	TGTGCCAGCAGCGTAGCTACTAGCGGGGGGCTCTCAGAACGGTATTTT	CASSVATSGGLSERYF
.	15	TRBJ1-1	TRBD1	TRBV4-1	TGCGCCAGCAGCGCGGGGGACAGGTCGAACACTGAAGCTTTCTTT	CASSAGDRSNTEAFF
.	13	TRBJ2-1	.	TRBV25-1	TGTGCCAGCAGTGAATATCGAGGGTTTGAGCAGTTCTTC	CASSEYRGFEQFF
.	14	TRBJ1-5	.	TRBV19	TGTGCCAGTACTCCAATTCTTAGCAATCAGCCCCAGCATTTT	CASTPILSNQPQHF
.	16	TRBJ2-3	.	TRBV19	TGTGCCAGTAGTATCGTACTGACTGGGAGCACAGATACGCAGTATTTT	CASSIVLTGSTDTQYF
.	15	TRBJ1-5	.	TRBV5-5	TGTGCCAGCAGCTTAGCCGGTGGGTTCGATCAGCCCCAGCATTTT	CASSLAGGFDQPQHF
.	14	TRBJ2-7	TRBD1	TRBV6-5	TGTGCCAGCAGCCTCCGGGACAGCTCCTACGAGCAGTACTTC	CASSLRDSSYEQYF
.	14	TRBJ2-7	.	TRBV7-2	TGTGCCAGCAGCCTCCAAGTCGTCTCCTACGAGCAGTACTTC	CASSLQVVSYEQYF
.	13	TRBJ1-4	.	TRBV6-5	TGTGCCAGCAGTAGGGGGTATAATGAAAAACTGTTTTTT	CASSRGYNEKLFF
.	15	TRBJ2-5	TRBD2	TRBV5-6	TGTGCCAGCAGCTTGGTTGCGGGGGGCGGTGAGACCCAGTACTTC	CASSLVAGGGETQYF
.	14	TRBJ2-7	.	TRBV27	TGTGCCAGCAGTTTTTCACAGCACTCCTACGAGCAGTACTTC	CASSFSQHSYEQYF
.	13	TRBJ2-3	.	TRBV3-1/TRBV3-2	TGTGCCAGCAGCCAAACAGGGACAGATACGCAGTATTTT	CASSQTGTDTQYF
.	14	TRBJ1-3	.	TRBV6-6	TGTGCCAGCAGGGGGGGTAACTCTGGAAACACCATATATTTT	CASRGGNSGNTIYF
.	14	TRBJ1-3	.	TRBV28	TGTGCCAGCAGGAGGGGAGCATCCGGAAACACCATATATTTT	CASRRGASGNTIYF
.	15	TRBJ2-7	TRBD2	TRBV30	TGTGCCTGGGGTTTACATCGGACTAGCCAGGACGAGCAGTACTTC	CAWGLHRTSQDEQYF
.	10	TRBJ2-7	.	TRBV14	TGTGCCAGCAGCCAATGTCAACTCTACTTC	CASSQCQLYF
.	13	TRBJ1-4	.	TRBV5-6	TGTGCCAGCAGCCGAGGGCCCGACGAAAAACTGTTTTTT	CASSRGPDEKLFF
.	14	TRBJ1-2	.	TRBV7-9	TGTGCCAGCAGCTTAGCGGCGACAGACTATGGCTACACCTTC	CASSLAATDYGYTF
once	15	TRBJ1-5	.	TRBV19	TGTGCCAGTAGTATGGGATCTCAGGGCAATCAGCCCCAGCATTTT	CASSMGSQGNQPQHF
.	12	TRBJ2-7	.	TRBV6-6	TGTGCCAGCAGTTCTGAGAGCTACGAGCAGTACTTC	CASSSESYEQYF
.	13	TRBJ1-1	.	TRBV6-5	TGTGCCAGCAGTTACCACCGGTCGATGGAAGCTTTCTTT	CASSYHRSMEAFF
.	13	TRBJ1-2	TRBD1	TRBV4-3	TGCGCCAGCAGCCAATTGACAGGGGAGGGCTACACCTTC	CASSQLTGEGYTF